Detailed here is one TCR beta chain. Its binding antigen is unknown. Base qualities were left out, and no much larger clone turns up one base away. The source of the sample is a study of T cell responses to AZD1222 COVID-19 vaccine (dated by TCRdb to the early 2020s). Looking at the study overall: A total of 230 to 250 trial participants underwent TCR sequencing, of whom 207 received two doses of AZD1222 and some 25 received two doses of the MenACWY control vaccine. Trial participants were enrolled by age into subgroups of 18-55, 56-69 and 70-plus years, and around 150, 29 and 61 TCR-sequenced participants, respectively, were included in these subgroups. Points the paper makes about the study in general: Conclusions about previously exposed vaccinees are limited, since just a handful of AZD1222 recipients were seropositive for SARS-CoV-2 at baseline. CD4 TCRs associated with the vaccine covered the entire spike protein, and the dominant responses were in regions 160-218 and 743-854. Because no samples from the day 14 peak response were available, repertoires could be characterized only after the peak T cell response. Reportedly, close to half of the unique spike-specific TCRs recognized epitopes lying outside the regions that are mutated in the B.1.351 and B.1.1.7 variants. Most participants were white British and females outnumbered males, and the authors suggested that clonal diversity may have been underestimated. After two AZD1222 doses, both the breadth and the depth of spike-specific TCRs were significantly higher than at day 0 and than in MenACWY recipients. The 56-69-year group was small, and its depth increase did not reach significance, likely because of low power.

The CDR3 regions of human TCRbeta chains were analyzed by immunosequencing. As for the original processing: Repertoire TCRs were checked for matches against a reference library of SARS-CoV-2-specific TCRs that had been generated using the MIRA antigen-specificity platform. Breadth meant the fraction of unique TCRs that were SARS-CoV-2-associated, whereas depth meant the fraction of total T cells that were SARS-CoV-2-associated. Using the MIRA data, each spike-specific TCR was mapped to the spike region that the TCR reacts to and placed in a CD4 or CD8 class. Log10-transformed breadth and depth values were compared by one-way ANOVA with Sidak's multiple comparisons tests. TCRdb retrieved this table from immuneACCESS and kept in-frame rearrangements only. Not all clones are present; in checked studies, unresolved V genes account for under half, and no reason is known for the remainder. The V and J calls and the clone size are those of that table, but D and trimming were determined from the DNA. Recorded for this sample are under 170,000 clones; roughly nine tenths of them occurred a single time. Approximately 3.6% of the sample lies in the top ten.

The CDR3 spans 12 residues, from the cysteine through the phenylalanine. Solely the CDR3 DNA is kept, with 36 bases framed from the first base. Trimming removed 3 bases from V and 6 bases from J, leaving 6 bases between the germline ends. Reading the label with the study, this specimen's time point is: about 28 days (+/-7) after the second vaccine dose. Because spike-specific TCR depth and breadth did not differ between the two schedules, AZD1222 recipients who got a second dose at roughly 4 weeks were pooled with those who got a second dose at roughly 12 weeks. Vaccinee samples came from UK trials COV001 and COV002, including a single-blind randomized controlled phase 2/3 trial of AZD1222 (ChAdOx1 nCoV-19) in healthy adults. Trial participant PBMC samples were collected at day 0 and day 28 after the second dose for TCRbeta chain sequencing.

The receptor was derived from an adult who received the AZD1222 COVID-19 vaccine. The source material was peripheral blood, sampled 28 days after the second AZD1222 dose. The rearranged segments are TRBV23-1 and TRBJ2-4, with no confidently assigned D gene. TRBV23-1 qualifies as an ORF whose function is uncertain. The CDR3 is CASSHIRNIQYF. The DNA sequence reads TGCGCCAGCAGTCACATCAGAAACATTCAGTACTTC.